A single T cell receptor beta chain is shown here with its context. Its antigen is unidentified. The same CDR3 also results from other DNA sequences found in this sample. Germline V gene lookup returns CDR1 SEHNR and CDR2 FQNEAQ (reference sequence). J gave up 2 bases and V 5 bases, and 3 bases lay outside the gene matches. This CDR3 is 15 amino acids long. Profiling relied on immunoSEQ multiplex PCR, and the TCRdb table lists in-frame clones only, not all of them. Here the sample spans about 30,000 clones, 87% being singletons. This entry comes from a study of lymphopenia after photon versus proton radiotherapy. Study-wide results and caveats: Under photons, naive T cells and diversity fell while effector/memory populations rose.

This sequence originates from a woman aged 55-69 years with cholangiocarcinoma. Some clones in this sample may be carry-over from other donors' samples. Sequencing used peripheral blood, obtained from a patient treated with proton-based radiotherapy. The chain uses TRBV7-9 and TRBJ2-6; TRBD1 agrees at 7 bases. Here the CDR3 DNA reads TGTGCCAGCAGCCTAACAGGGGCTGGGGCCAACGTCCTGACTTTC. It encodes CASSLTGAGANVLTF. The full variable domain, completed using reference TRBV7-9 and TRBJ2-6, is DTGVSQNPRHKITKRGQNVTFRCDPISEHNRLYWYRQTLGQGPEFLTYFQNEAQLEKSRLLSDRFSAERPKGSFSTLEIQRTEQGDSAMYLCASSLTGAGANVLTFGAGSRLTVL.